This passage covers 18 T cell receptor beta chains from one sample sequenced in a study of radiation and T cells in renal cell carcinoma (dated by TCRdb to 2020 to 2021). Interpreted using the paper, the time point label stands for: baseline pretreatment blood. What the treatment or condition label conveys for this sample: 15 Gy SBRT to primary tumor, nephrectomy 4 weeks later. Library preparation used the immunoSEQ multiplex PCR assay. In TCRdb, the immuneACCESS table is reduced to in-frame sequences with V and J assigned. These tables do not hold every clone; where another copy was compared, an unresolved V gene accounts for under half, and the others remain unexplained. Recorded for this sample are 150,000 or so clones; about 88% of them occurred a single time. Roughly 4.1% of the sample lies in the top ten. The sequences come from blood, collected from a patient whose treatment included radiotherapy and nephrectomy. These receptors came from a woman in her seventies with renal cell carcinoma.

The chain is built from TRBV27 and TRBJ2-1; 7 bases align to TRBD1. Germline values: CDR1 MNHEY, CDR2 SMNVEV (reference sequence). This CDR3 contains 14 residues. With 5 bases clipped from V and 6 bases from J, the junction kept 7 bases outside the gene matches. DNA for the CDR3: TGTGCCAGCAGTGTAGGGGGCCTAGGCAATGAGCAGTTCTTC. Encoded protein: CASSVGGLGNEQFF.

The chain links TRBV6-4 to TRBJ2-2, with 8 bases lining up with TRBD1. This CDR3 spans 14 amino acids. Germline V gene data show CDR1 as MRHNA and CDR2 as SNTAGT. Trimming took 6 bases from V and 4 from J; bases not matched to a gene: 4. In DNA form, the CDR3 reads TGTGCCAGCAGCCCGGACAGGGTCACCGGGGAGCTGTTTTTT. Translated, it gives CASSPDRVTGELFF.

V usage is TRBV4-2 and J usage is TRBJ2-5; a weak D match, TRBD1 (6 bases). From germline, CDR1 is LGHNA and CDR2 YNFKEQ. V lost 0 bases and J lost 5, with 13 bases in between. This CDR3 has 15 residues. The CDR3 loop is CASSQEVRGAETQYF. The CDR3 DNA is TGTGCCAGCAGCCAAGAGGTCAGGGGAGCGGAGACCCAGTACTTC.

V and J are TRBV6-6 and TRBJ2-7, with 7 bases fitting TRBD1. The germline V gene has CDR1 MNHNY and CDR2 SVGAGI (reference sequence). J was trimmed by 5 bases and V by 6 bases; bases with no gene match: 7. This CDR3 region has 13 residues. CDR3: CASSLTGDHEQYF. The CDR3 DNA reads TGTGCCAGCAGCCTTACAGGGGACCACGAGCAGTACTTC.

The chain combines TRBV6-5 with TRBJ1-1, with TRBD1 as a possible D gene (5 bases). Trimming left V 6 bases short and J 0 bases short, with 14 bases between. Germline V CDR1 and CDR2: MNHEY, SVGAGI. The CDR3 runs 15 residues. Here the CDR3 DNA reads TGTGCCAGCAGCCCGCGGGGGGGAATGAACACTGAAGCTTTCTTT. Protein product: CASSPRGGMNTEAFF.

This chain connects TRBV6-1 to TRBJ2-7, with D uncertain. The ends were cut back, 7 bases at V and 0 bases at J, with 4 bases in the middle. CDR3 length equals 11 residues. Germline loops: CDR1 MNHNS, CDR2 SASEGT. The CDR3 coding sequence is TGTGCCAGCATGGCCTCCTACGAGCAGTACTTC. It encodes CASMASYEQYF.

V is TRBV28 and J is TRBJ2-3; possibly TRBD1 or TRBD2 for D (5 bases each). Trimming shortened V by 2 bases and J by 9 bases, and 21 bases separated the two germline ends. The CDR3 loop spans 16 amino acids. Germline V gene data show CDR1 as MDHEN and CDR2 as SYDVKM. The CDR3 protein is CASSLPGTETPRTQYF. The CDR3 DNA reads as TGTGCCAGCAGTTTACCCGGGACGGAGACCCCACGGACGCAGTATTTT.

The chain links TRBV30 to TRBJ2-7, with TRBD1 identical over 8 bases. V gave up 3 bases and J gave up 7 bases; unmatched junction bases: 14. Germline CDR1 and CDR2: GTSNPN and SVGIG (reference sequence). CDR3 length: 15 residues. The CDR3 sequence is CAWSRGTGFMQEQYF. The DNA for the CDR3 is TGTGCCTGGAGCAGGGGGACAGGTTTTATGCAGGAGCAGTACTTC.

The V and J genes are TRBV9 and TRBJ1-1, with a weak D call TRBD1 (5 bases). The V and J ends lost 7 bases and 3 bases respectively, with 19 bases between them. This CDR3 is 15 amino acids long. Germline V gene data show CDR1 as SGDLS and CDR2 as YYNGEE. CDR3 nucleotide sequence: TGTGCCAGCGGAAGAACTCAGGGTCCCCACACTGAAGCTTTCTTT. This codes for CASGRTQGPHTEAFF.

The gene calls are TRBV9 and TRBJ2-7; unclear D gene. Trimming took 0 bases from V and 2 from J, leaving 9 bases between them. This CDR3 spans 14 amino acids. Germline loops: CDR1 SGDLS, CDR2 YYNGEE. CDR3 in amino acids: CASSVGRLPYEQYF. The CDR3 nucleotides are TGTGCCAGCAGCGTAGGACGGTTGCCCTACGAGCAGTACTTC.

V is TRBV6-1 and J is TRBJ2-6; D remains ambiguous. The length of the CDR3 is 18 residues. The germline V and J ends were trimmed by 2 bases and 0 bases, with 14 bases remaining between them. The germline CDR1 and CDR2 sequences are MNHNS and SASEGT. CDR3 DNA: TGTGCCAGCAGTGAAAACTGGTGGGCTCTCTCTGGGGCCAACGTCCTGACTTTC. This gives the protein CASSENWWALSGANVLTF.

The chain employs TRBV28 and TRBJ1-2, with a possible D match to TRBD1 (5 bases). Germline lookup yields CDR1 MDHEN and CDR2 SYDVKM. Trimming took off 8 bases at V and 8 bases at J, with 21 bases between the two ends. The CDR3 consists of 14 residues. This CDR3 reads CASVRGPGLSGYTF. The CDR3 DNA reads TGTGCCAGCGTTCGAGGTCCGGGGCTATCGGGCTACACCTTC.

The V call is TRBV6-5, the J call TRBJ2-2, with unresolved D. Trimming stripped 6 bases from V and 6 bases from J, with 5 bases between. This CDR3 is built from 11 residues. Germline V gene data show CDR1 as MNHEY and CDR2 as SVGAGI. CDR3 loop: CASSPPGELFF. CDR3 nucleotides: TGTGCCAGCAGCCCCCCCGGGGAGCTGTTTTTT.

The chain links TRBV5-4 to TRBJ2-1, with TRBD2 as a possible D gene (6 bases). There are 13 residues in the CDR3. Germline CDR1 and CDR2: SGHNT and YYREEE (reference sequence). Trimming stripped 4 bases from V and 8 bases from J, with 13 bases between. Here the CDR3 reads CASSTVSGDEQFF. The DNA of the CDR3 is TGTGCCAGCAGCACTGTTAGCGGCGATGAGCAGTTCTTC.

The chain employs TRBV19 and TRBJ1-3; 7 nucleotides agree with TRBD1. The CDR3 runs 14 residues. V gave up 5 bases and J gave up 7 bases; unmatched junction bases: 8. CDR1 and CDR2 (germline): LNHDA, SQIVND (reference sequence). The CDR3 bases are TGTGCCAGTAGTGGACGACAGGGTAGGAACACCATATATTTT. Protein sequence: CASSGRQGRNTIYF.

The gene calls are TRBV7-6 and TRBJ2-3; D is uncertain. This CDR3 has 13 amino acids. Germline loops: CDR1 SGHVS, CDR2 FNYEAQ. The V gene lost 0 bases and the J gene lost 0 bases, with 1 base spanning the gap. This CDR3 is CASSLASTDTQYF. The DNA for the CDR3 is TGTGCCAGCAGCTTAGCCAGCACAGATACGCAGTATTTT.

The chain combines TRBV7-3 with TRBJ2-5; 7 bases map to TRBD1. The J segment lost 4 bases and the V segment lost 0 bases, leaving 5 bases of the junction unmatched. CDR1 and CDR2 (germline): SGHTA, FQGTGA. CDR3 length: 15 amino acids. CDR3 DNA sequence: TGTGCCAGCAGCTTAACTGGTTACAGGGGAGAGACCCAGTACTTC. It yields the protein CASSLTGYRGETQYF.

This sequence joins TRBV7-2 and TRBJ2-1, with 12 positions matching TRBD2. J was trimmed by 7 bases and V by 4 bases; bases with no gene match: 5. The CDR3 is made up of 15 amino acids. Per germline, CDR1 SGHTA and CDR2 FQGNSA. The DNA for the CDR3 is TGTGCCAGCAGCTCTACTAGCGGGGGGACGAATGAGCAGTTCTTC. Amino acids: CASSSTSGGTNEQFF.